This T cell receptor (beta chain) was captured in a study of control samples from healthy donors and cancer patients. Trimming took off 6 bases at V and 5 bases at J, with 10 bases between the two ends. CDR3 size: 12 residues. Assay used: immunoSEQ multiplex PCR; TCRdb lists only in-frame clones, some missing. The sample carries approximately 130,000 clones, roughly nine tenths recorded once. The chain has TRBV12-3 or TRBV12-4 and TRBJ1-1; D gene ambiguous. The sequenced sample was blood. The sequence came from a man aged 50 or older in good health. The CDR3 sequence: CASSRPLTEAFF. Written as DNA, the CDR3 is TGTGCCAGCAGCCGGCCCCTGACTGAAGCTTTCTTT.